This record covers a single T cell receptor (beta chain). The antigen remains undetermined. TCRdb keeps only in-frame clones here, not all; method: immunoSEQ multiplex PCR. In the table there are more than 100,000 clones, about 92% of which are singletons. These data come from a study of OX40 agonist ivuxolimab in advanced cancers. The wider study: Dosing consisted of intravenous ivuxolimab at 0.01 to 10 mg/kg every 2 weeks. The dose-escalation group included hepatocellular carcinoma, melanoma, renal cell carcinoma and head and neck cancer. Whole-study findings and limits: Partial responders at 0.1-3.0 mg/kg showed near-lowest clonal expansion. Specificity for antigen went undetermined in the expanded peripheral T cells.

CDR3 length equals 17 residues. V was pared by 4 bases and J by 2 bases, with 8 bases of the junction left unmatched. Germline V gene data show CDR1 as MNHEY and CDR2 as SMNVEV (reference sequence). The sequencing used CD4+ or CD8+ T cells sorted from blood, collected in a trial of the OX40 agonist ivuxolimab. The chain uses TRBV27 and TRBJ2-6; 7 bases are shared with TRBD1. The receptor was isolated from an adult with an advanced solid tumor such as melanoma, head and neck, liver or kidney cancer. This CDR3 is CASSSQGVSTGANVLTF. CDR3 nucleotide sequence: TGTGCCAGCAGTTCCCAGGGGGTATCGACTGGGGCCAACGTCCTGACTTTC.